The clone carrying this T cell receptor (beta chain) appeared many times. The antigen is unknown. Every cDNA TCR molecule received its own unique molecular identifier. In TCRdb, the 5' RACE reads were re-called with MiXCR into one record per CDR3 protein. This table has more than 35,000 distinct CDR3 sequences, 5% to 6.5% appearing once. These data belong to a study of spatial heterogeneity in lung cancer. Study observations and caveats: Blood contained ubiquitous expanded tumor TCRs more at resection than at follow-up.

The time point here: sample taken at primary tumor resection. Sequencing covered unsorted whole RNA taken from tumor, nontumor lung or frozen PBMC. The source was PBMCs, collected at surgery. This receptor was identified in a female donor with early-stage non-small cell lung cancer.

CDR3 in DNA: TGCAGCGTTGGGACCCGGGGGTTGACGCACTATGGCTACACCTTC. Protein sequence: CSVGTRGLTHYGYTF. This rearrangement joins TRBV29-1 to TRBJ1-2; tentative D call: TRBD1 (5 bases). The CDR3 length is 15 residues. With 4 bases removed from V and 3 bases from J, the gap between germline ends came to 18 bases. CDR1 SQVTM and CDR2 ANQGSEA come from the germline V gene.